The next 17 T cell receptor beta chains were all read from a single sample in a study of shared clonotypes between healthy human individuals. Clones were read by immunoSEQ multiplex PCR, and TCRdb kept only the in-frame ones, dropping some. Seen here are about 690,000 clones, 80% to 95% observed once, and the top ten hold 30% to 40%. The sequenced material came from memory CD8+ T cells from PBMCs. The subset was: CD45RO+ cells pooled with CCR7-negative TemRA cells. The receptors come from a man between 18 and 29 years old in good health. Some clones in this sample may be carry-over from other donors' samples.

With respect to this clone: Distinct nucleotide sequences in the sample also encode this CDR3. This chain joins TRBV7-9 and TRBJ2-7; TRBD1 matches 7 bases. The trim removed 4 bases at V and 1 base at J, leaving 4 bases unmatched. The CDR3 runs 14 residues. Germline loops: CDR1 SEHNR, CDR2 FQNEAQ (reference sequence). CDR3 amino acids: CASSSPTGSYEQYF. As DNA, the CDR3 is TGTGCCAGCAGCTCACCGACAGGGTCCTACGAGCAGTACTTC.

This chain uses TRBV10-3 with TRBJ2-7; D is uncertain. CDR1 is ENHRY, CDR2 SYGVKD, per germline. The V end was cut by 3 bases, the J end by 0 bases, with 12 bases between. The CDR3 runs to 15 residues. The CDR3 nucleotides are TGTGCCATCAGTGAACTAACTGCGAGCTCCTACGAGCAGTACTTC. It yields the protein CAISELTASSYEQYF.

The chain is built from TRBV7-6 and TRBJ2-5; 10 bases fit TRBD1. The J segment lost 3 bases and the V segment lost 5 bases, leaving 9 bases of the junction unmatched. This CDR3 comprises 16 residues. CDR1 is SGHVS and CDR2 is FNYEAQ in the germline V gene. The CDR3 here is CASSRPPTGGEETQYF. CDR3 coding DNA: TGTGCCAGCAGCCGACCGCCGACAGGGGGCGAAGAGACCCAGTACTTC.

The J gene is TRBJ2-7, the V gene TRBV5-5; D may be TRBD1 (5 bases). Germline assignment: CDR1 SGHKS and CDR2 YYEKEE (reference sequence). V was trimmed by 4 bases and J by 7 bases, leaving 12 bases between them. The CDR3 sequence is 12 residues long. CDR3 amino acids: CASSQGGTEQYF. Here the CDR3 DNA reads TGTGCCAGCAGCCAGGGCGGCACAGAGCAGTACTTC.

A single count supports this clone. The gene calls are TRBV4-1 and TRBJ2-1; no reliable D call. V was clipped by 3 bases and J by 7 bases, with 13 bases between them. This CDR3 has 14 residues. Germline V lookup: CDR1 MGHRA, CDR2 YSYEKL. CDR3 loop: CASSHLVVENEQFF. The CDR3 nucleotides read TGCGCCAGCAGCCATCTGGTGGTCGAGAATGAGCAGTTCTTC.

This rearrangement joins TRBV4-1 to TRBJ2-7; 7 bases agree with TRBD2. The length of the CDR3 is 17 residues. Germline CDR1 and CDR2: MGHRA and YSYEKL. V lost 4 bases to trimming and J lost 1 base; unmatched junction nucleotides: 13. The CDR3 bases are TGCGCCAGCAGCCCGAGATCCCTCAGCGGGGAGTCCTACGAGCAGTACTTC. This codes for CASSPRSLSGESYEQYF.

For this clone: Other nucleotide sequences from this sample produce the same CDR3. The genes are TRBV4-3 and TRBJ2-5; TRBD2 is a possible D gene (6 bases). Germline CDR1 and CDR2: LGHNA and YSLEER. There are 15 residues in the CDR3. Trimming cost V 0 bases and J 4 bases, with 12 bases left between them. The CDR3 protein is CASSQDRGLRETQYF. CDR3 in DNA: TGCGCCAGCAGCCAAGACCGGGGGTTACGAGAGACCCAGTACTTC.

The chain joins TRBV7-9 to TRBJ2-2; D call uncertain. Germline CDR1 and CDR2: SEHNR and FQNEAQ (reference sequence). Trimming stripped 1 base from V and 1 base from J, with 7 bases between. The CDR3 has 15 amino acids. This chain's CDR3 is CASSLDDWNTGELFF. The CDR3 nucleotides read TGTGCCAGCAGCTTAGATGACTGGAACACCGGGGAGCTGTTTTTT.

The CDR3 is CASSLWQSSYEQYF. Written as DNA, the CDR3 is TGTGCCAGCAGCTTATGGCAGTCCTCCTACGAGCAGTACTTC. The J gene is TRBJ2-7, the V gene TRBV7-2; D remains ambiguous. CDR1 and CDR2 (germline): SGHTA, FQGNSA. The ends were cut back, 2 bases at V and 0 bases at J, with 8 bases in the middle. This CDR3 is 14 amino acids long.

The chain uses TRBV28 and TRBJ1-2, with D maybe TRBD1 (6 bases). Trimming shortened V by 8 bases and J by 6 bases, and 13 bases separated the two germline ends. Germline CDR1 is MDHEN and CDR2 is SYDVKM. The CDR3 loop spans 12 amino acids. DNA for the CDR3: TGTGCCAGCCATGGCAGGGGAGATGGCTACACCTTC. It specifies CASHGRGDGYTF.

The rearrangement joins TRBV27 to TRBJ2-1; TRBD2 matches at 10 bases. The V and J ends lost 2 bases and 6 bases, in that order; junction bases with no gene match: 10. This CDR3 is built from 17 residues. Germline lookup yields CDR1 MNHEY and CDR2 SMNVEV (reference sequence). The CDR3 DNA is TGTGCCAGCAGTTTAATTCCCCGGCTAGCGGGAGCCAATGAGCAGTTCTTC. Protein product: CASSLIPRLAGANEQFF.

In its sample, this clone was seen once. The chain has TRBV5-1 and TRBJ2-5; 7 bases align to TRBD2. With 6 bases clipped from V and 5 bases from J, the junction kept 7 bases outside the gene matches. The CDR3 is 13 amino acids. Germline values: CDR1 SGHRS, CDR2 YFSETQ. Here the CDR3 reads CASNHREDETQYF. For the CDR3, the DNA is TGCGCCAGCAACCATCGGGAGGACGAGACCCAGTACTTC.

The chain combines TRBV5-8 with TRBJ2-2; perhaps TRBD2 as D (6 bases). The CDR3 consists of 15 residues. Germline V lookup: CDR1 SGHTS, CDR2 YDEGEE. Trimming removed 4 bases at V and 5 bases at J, with 15 bases between. As DNA, the CDR3 is TGTGCCAGCAGCCCTAGCGCCCCGGGTACCGGGGAGCTGTTTTTT. Its protein is CASSPSAPGTGELFF.

The chain is built from TRBV28 and TRBJ2-5; D possibly corresponds to TRBD2 (5 bases). This CDR3 is built from 14 residues. In germline, CDR1 is MDHEN, CDR2 SYDVKM. Between the trimmed V and J ends, which lost 5 bases and 2 bases, there was a span of 12 bases. The chain's CDR3 is CASSSGVGQETQYF. In DNA, the CDR3 is TGTGCCAGCAGTAGCGGAGTCGGTCAAGAGACCCAGTACTTC.

The J gene is TRBJ1-1, the V gene TRBV6-1; D might be TRBD1 (5 bases). The germline V gene encodes CDR1 MNHNS and CDR2 SASEGT. This CDR3 comprises 14 residues. Trimming cost V 3 bases and J 10 bases, with 18 bases left between them. The CDR3 bases are TGTGCCAGCAGTGAGGGGACGGCGCAGTTTCGAGCTTTCTTT. This sequence encodes CASSEGTAQFRAFF.

The chain couples TRBV27 to TRBJ2-6, with a possible D match to TRBD1 (6 bases). The CDR3 totals 18 residues. V dropped 6 bases and J dropped 0 bases, with 18 bases sitting between them. Germline V gene sequence: CDR1 MNHEY, CDR2 SMNVEV (reference sequence). CDR3 sequence reads: CASSPTGSLFSGANVLTF. CDR3 DNA: TGTGCCAGCAGCCCTACAGGGTCTCTCTTCTCTGGGGCCAACGTCCTGACTTTC.

This chain links TRBV7-2 with TRBJ2-7; TRBD2 aligns across 9 bases. The J segment lost 0 bases and the V segment lost 4 bases, leaving 10 bases of the junction unmatched. Germline CDR1 is SGHTA and CDR2 is FQGNSA. There are 17 residues in the CDR3. The CDR3 DNA reads TGTGCCAGCAGCTATGGACTAGCGCGACCTAACTCCTACGAGCAGTACTTC. Translated: CASSYGLARPNSYEQYF.